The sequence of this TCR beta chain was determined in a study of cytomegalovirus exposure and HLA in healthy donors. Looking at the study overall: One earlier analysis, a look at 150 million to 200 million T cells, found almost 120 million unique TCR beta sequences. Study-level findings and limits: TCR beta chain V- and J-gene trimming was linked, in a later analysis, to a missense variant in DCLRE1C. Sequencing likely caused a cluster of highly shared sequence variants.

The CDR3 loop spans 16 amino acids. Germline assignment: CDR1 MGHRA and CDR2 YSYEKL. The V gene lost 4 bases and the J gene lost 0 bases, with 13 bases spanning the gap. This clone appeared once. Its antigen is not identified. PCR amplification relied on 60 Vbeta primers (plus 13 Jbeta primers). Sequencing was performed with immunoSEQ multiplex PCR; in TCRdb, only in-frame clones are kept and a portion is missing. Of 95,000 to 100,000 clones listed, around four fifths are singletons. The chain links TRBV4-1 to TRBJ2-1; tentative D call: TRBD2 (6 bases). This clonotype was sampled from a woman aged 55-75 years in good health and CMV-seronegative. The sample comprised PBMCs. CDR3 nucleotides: TGCGCCAGCAGCCTCCATCTCGGGGGCTCCTACAATGAGCAGTTCTTC. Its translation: CASSLHLGGSYNEQFF.